This note documents a single T cell receptor (beta chain) sequence. This CDR3 region has 14 residues. Germline lookup yields CDR1 KGHDR and CDR2 SFDVKD. The junction had 2 bases not matched to a gene; V was cut back by 6 bases and J by 3 bases. This sample is drawn from a study of blood T cell repertoires in COVID-19. Original processing methods: The assay estimated nucleated cells by amplifying reference gene primers. Profiled with immunoSEQ multiplex PCR; TCRdb holds only in-frame clones, not every one. V, J and clone size were drawn from that table, and D and trimming were deduced from the DNA. The table includes about 200,000 clones, roughly 81% detected once.

Sequenced sample: peripheral blood. The gene calls are TRBV24-1 and TRBJ2-3; 10 bases agree with TRBD1. This sequence was found in a woman between 65 and 79 years old with active or convalescent COVID-19. The CDR3 spells CATSKGQGTDTQYF. DNA of the CDR3: TGTGCCACCAGTAAGGGACAGGGGACAGATACGCAGTATTTT.